The sequence of this T cell receptor (beta chain) was determined in a study of shared clonotypes between healthy human individuals. The CDR3 covers 17 residues. Per germline, CDR1 LNHNV and CDR2 YYDKDF (reference sequence). The junction had 12 bases not matched to a gene; V was cut back by 6 bases and J by 1 base. Profiling relied on immunoSEQ multiplex PCR, and the TCRdb table lists in-frame clones only, not all of them. This sample has roughly 2.1 million clones, with about 92% found just once. In this sample, this clone turned up once. The naive CD8 fraction comprised CD45RO-negative cells positively selected for CCR7 and excluded terminally differentiated effector memory CD45RA+ cells.

The sequence came from a man between 18 and 29 years old in good health. Some clones in this sample may be carry-over from other donors' samples. The chain joins TRBV15 to TRBJ1-1; TRBD1 aligns across 9 bases. The material sequenced was naive CD8+ T cells from PBMCs. The CDR3 DNA is TGTGCCACCAGAGGGAGGGACAGGGAGGTTAGGAACACTGAAGCTTTCTTT. It encodes CATRGRDREVRNTEAFF.